The entry below describes one T cell receptor beta chain. In the PCR, 60 Vbeta and 13 Jbeta primers were used. The method was immunoSEQ multiplex PCR; TCRdb's version includes in-frame clones alone and lacks a portion of them. The table has about 180,000 clones, around 81% seen once; the top ten hold 2.2%. The CDR3 totals 14 residues. Losses at the gene ends were 3 bases for V and 6 bases for J; bases not matched to a gene: 4. Germline V gene lookup returns CDR1 SGDLS and CDR2 YYNGEE. The data are from a study of cytomegalovirus exposure and HLA in healthy donors. The chain has TRBV9 and TRBJ2-1; 9 bases align to TRBD1. The clonotype comes from a woman aged 25 to 39 in good health and CMV-seronegative. The sample taken for sequencing was PBMCs. CDR3 DNA: TGTGCCAGCAGCGCCGGGGACAGGGTCAATGAGCAGTTCTTC. This encodes CASSAGDRVNEQFF.